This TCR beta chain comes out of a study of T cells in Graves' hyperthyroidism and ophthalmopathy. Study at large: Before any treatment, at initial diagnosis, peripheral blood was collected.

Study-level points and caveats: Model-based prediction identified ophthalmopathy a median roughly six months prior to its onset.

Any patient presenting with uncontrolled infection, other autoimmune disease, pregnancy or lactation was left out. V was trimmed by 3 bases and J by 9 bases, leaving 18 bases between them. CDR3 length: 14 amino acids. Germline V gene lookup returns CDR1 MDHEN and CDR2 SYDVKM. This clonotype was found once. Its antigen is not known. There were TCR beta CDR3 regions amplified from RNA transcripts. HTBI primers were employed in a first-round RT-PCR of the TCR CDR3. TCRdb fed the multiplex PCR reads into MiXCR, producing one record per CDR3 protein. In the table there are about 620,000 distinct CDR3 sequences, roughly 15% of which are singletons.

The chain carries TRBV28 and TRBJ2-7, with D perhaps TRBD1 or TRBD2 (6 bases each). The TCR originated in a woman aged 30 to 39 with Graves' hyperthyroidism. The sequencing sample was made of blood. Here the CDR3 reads CASSFTGASQRQYF. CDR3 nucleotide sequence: TGTGCCAGCAGTTTTACGGGGGCAAGTCAGCGGCAGTACTTC.